The rows below give T cell receptor beta chains drawn from one sample of a study of blood T cell repertoires in COVID-19. Libraries were prepared by immunoSEQ multiplex PCR; TCRdb keeps only in-frame clonotypes and omits some of them. Among 260,000 or so clones listed, 70% to 90% were seen once. Sequenced sample: PBMCs or T cells enriched from blood (not recorded which). These TCRs come from a woman aged 40 to 55 with acute COVID-19. The CDR3 runs from the conserved cysteine through the conserved F or W. D genes are given only for firm matches. The size field is filled for only some rows; it gives once, few, many or a size class.

.	TRBJ2-3	.	TRBV5-4	CASSFWGAAVDTQYF	TGTGCCAGCAGCTTTTGGGGAGCAGCAGTGGATACGCAGTATTTT
.	TRBJ2-4	TRBD2	TRBV3-1/TRBV3-2	CASSQGKREALYF	TGTGCCAGCAGCCAAGGGAAGCGGGAGGCACTGTACTTC
few	TRBJ2-1	.	TRBV7-2	CASSFSRGEQFF	TGTGCCAGCAGCTTCTCGCGGGGTGAGCAGTTCTTC
once	TRBJ2-4	.	TRBV28	CASSRAGSIQYF	TGTGCCAGCAGCCGAGCGGGCTCCATTCAGTACTTC
.	TRBJ2-1	TRBD1	TRBV5-1	CASSLYGTGTGEQFF	TGCGCCAGCAGCTTGTACGGGACAGGGACCGGTGAGCAGTTCTTC
.	TRBJ2-2	.	TRBV10-3	CATAGVSGELFF	TGTGCCACCGCAGGGGTATCCGGGGAGCTGTTTTTT
.	TRBJ1-1	.	TRBV5-1	CASSSSEASEAFF	TGCGCCAGCAGCTCATCCGAGGCCAGTGAAGCTTTCTTT
once	TRBJ1-5	TRBD1	TRBV19	CASSVTGTGVELRSNQPQHF	TGTGCCAGTAGTGTTACCGGGACAGGGGTCGAATTGAGAAGCAATCAGCCCCAGCATTTT
.	TRBJ2-1	.	TRBV29-1	CSVGLVGAIRQFF	TGCAGCGTTGGTCTAGTTGGAGCTATCCGGCAGTTCTTC
.	TRBJ2-1	.	TRBV4-1	CASSHPFSVNEQFF	TGCGCCAGCAGCCATCCCTTTAGCGTTAATGAGCAGTTCTTC
.	TRBJ1-5	.	TRBV7-9	CASSSLDRRSNQPQHF	TGTGCCAGCAGCTCCTTAGACAGAAGAAGCAATCAGCCCCAGCATTTT